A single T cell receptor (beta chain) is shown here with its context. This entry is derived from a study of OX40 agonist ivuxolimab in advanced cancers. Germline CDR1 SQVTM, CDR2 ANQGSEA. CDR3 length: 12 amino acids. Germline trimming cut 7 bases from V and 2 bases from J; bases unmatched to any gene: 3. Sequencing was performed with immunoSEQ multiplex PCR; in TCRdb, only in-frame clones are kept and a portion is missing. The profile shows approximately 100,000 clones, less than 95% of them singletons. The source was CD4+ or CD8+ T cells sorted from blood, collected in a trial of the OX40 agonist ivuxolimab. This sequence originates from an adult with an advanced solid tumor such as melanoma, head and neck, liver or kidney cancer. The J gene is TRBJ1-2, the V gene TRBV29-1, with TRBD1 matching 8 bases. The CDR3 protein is CSARDRNYGYTF. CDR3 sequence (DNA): TGCAGCGCCCGGGACAGGAACTATGGCTACACCTTC.